Presented here are 21 T cell receptor beta chains from one specimen sequenced in a study of human T cells and chemical hapten exposure. Time point here: pre-sensitization, week 0. Specified treatment: therapeutic diphenylcyclopropenone sensitization with weekly scalp DPC. TCRdb recomputed calls from the RACE reads with MiXCR, one row per CDR3 protein. The sample has tens of thousands of distinct CDR3 sequences; roughly 9.9% are singletons. The specimen comprised whole blood, sampled in connection with sensitization to the hapten diphenylcyclopropenone (DPC). These receptor sequences come from a woman aged 40 to 49 with alopecia areata. Some clones in this sample may be carry-over from other donors' samples.

V gene TRBV6-5 combines with J gene TRBJ1-2; tentatively, D is TRBD1 (5 bases). Germline V gene lookup returns CDR1 MNHEY and CDR2 SVGAGI. The V and J ends lost 6 bases and 4 bases respectively, with 24 bases between them. The length of the CDR3 is 17 residues. The CDR3: CASSIHRRAGQFYGYTF. The DNA of the CDR3 is TGTGCCAGCAGCATACACCGACGTGCAGGGCAATTCTATGGCTACACCTTC.

Many counts were recorded for this clonotype. The V call is TRBV4-1, the J call TRBJ1-2; possible D gene TRBD1, 6 bases. CDR1 is MGHRA, CDR2 YSYEKL, per germline. V was shortened by 4 bases and J by 0 bases, with 12 bases between the two germline ends. The CDR3 loop spans 15 amino acids. DNA of the CDR3: TGCGCCAGCAGCCCGCGCGGGGGGCCTAACTATGGCTACACCTTC. Encoded protein: CASSPRGGPNYGYTF.

As regards this clonotype: With a much larger clone just one base away, this may be a read error. V and J are TRBV5-1 and TRBJ2-3, with 9 bases aligning to TRBD1. This CDR3 has 17 residues. Germline assignment: CDR1 SGHRS and CDR2 YFSETQ. CDR3 in DNA: TGCACCAGCAGCCCCGAAACAGGGGGCCTCCACACAGATACGCAGTATTTT. This sequence encodes CTSSPETGGLHTDTQYF.

This clonotype was detected ten times or more. The chain joins TRBV18 to TRBJ1-2, with D perhaps TRBD1 (5 bases). CDR1 and CDR2 from the germline V gene are KGHSH and LQKENI. This CDR3 comprises 13 residues. V was shortened by 1 base and J by 2 bases, with 5 bases between the two germline ends. CDR3 bases: TGTGCCAGCTCACCACGGACAAACTATGGCTACACCTTC. It is translated as CASSPRTNYGYTF.

This clonotype showed up many times. This chain connects TRBV12-3 or TRBV12-4 to TRBJ1-1; 10 bases agree with TRBD1. The CDR3 spans 16 residues. V shed 3 bases and J 4 bases; nucleotides not matched to a gene: 8. CDR3 in amino acids: CASSLVTGGLGTEAFF. CDR3 DNA: TGTGCCAGCAGTTTGGTGACAGGGGGCTTGGGCACTGAAGCTTTCTTT.

This clonotype was detected many times. The genes are TRBV11-3 and TRBJ2-1; 10 bases align to TRBD1. The V gene end was trimmed by 4 bases and the J gene end by 7 bases; junction bases not matched to a gene: 4. The CDR3 runs to 14 residues. Germline-derived CDR1 and CDR2 are SGHNT and YENEEA. The CDR3 protein is CASSSRTGGNEQFF. The CDR3, as DNA: TGTGCCAGCAGCTCCCGGACAGGGGGGAATGAGCAGTTCTTC.

In this sample, this clonotype turned up many times. The V gene is TRBV30, the J gene TRBJ1-2; D is ambiguous. The V end was cut by 0 bases, the J end by 4 bases, with 6 bases between. CDR3 length equals 12 residues. Germline values: CDR1 GTSNPN, CDR2 SVGIG (reference sequence). CDR3 in amino acids: CAWSVSGYGYTF. CDR3 DNA: TGTGCCTGGAGTGTATCCGGCTATGGCTACACCTTC.

This clonotype showed up many times. The chain has TRBV9 and TRBJ1-1, with a weak D call TRBD1 (5 bases). From germline, CDR1 is SGDLS and CDR2 YYNGEE. This CDR3 has 12 residues. The ends were cut back, 5 bases at V and 8 bases at J, with 13 bases in the middle. The CDR3 region is CASRTNGGEAFF. CDR3 sequence (DNA): TGTGCCAGCAGGACCAATGGGGGGGAAGCTTTCTTT.

There are many counts of this clonotype. This sequence joins TRBV18 and TRBJ2-7; D tentatively reads TRBD1 or TRBD2 (6 bases each). Trimming pared 2 bases from V and 5 bases from J, leaving 16 bases between. The CDR3 spans 15 residues. Germline-derived CDR1 and CDR2 are KGHSH and LQKENI. The CDR3 coding sequence is TGTGCCAGCTCACCATCTCAGGGGAGGATCGACGAGCAGTACTTC. Protein sequence: CASSPSQGRIDEQYF.

This clonotype was recorded at least ten times. This chain joins TRBV6-1 and TRBJ1-2; a weak D match, TRBD1 (6 bases). Germline V gives CDR1 MNHNS, CDR2 SASEGT. Deletions cut 2 bases from V and 7 bases from J, with 14 bases between. This CDR3 region has 14 residues. The CDR3 DNA sequence: TGTGCCAGCAGTGAAACAGGGAGGGCGCTTGGCTACACCTTC. Its protein product is CASSETGRALGYTF.

The rearrangement uses TRBV5-1 and TRBJ1-2; 7 bases are shared with TRBD1. With 3 bases clipped from V and 2 bases from J, the junction kept 7 bases outside the gene matches. The CDR3 contains 15 residues. Per germline, CDR1 SGHRS and CDR2 YFSETQ. The CDR3 reads CASSSPLQGNYGYTF. DNA of the CDR3: TGCGCCAGCAGCTCGCCATTACAGGGGAACTATGGCTACACCTTC.

This clonotype was seen many times. The V call is TRBV28, the J call TRBJ2-1; D gene ambiguous. CDR1 and CDR2 from the germline V gene are MDHEN and SYDVKM. V was pared by 5 bases and J by 5 bases, with 19 bases between. The CDR3 runs to 16 residues. CDR3 bases: TGTGCCAGCAGTAGGATAATTGTTGCAGCAGACAATGAGCAGTTCTTC. Its protein is CASSRIIVAADNEQFF.

This sequence joins TRBV5-4 and TRBJ1-1; D gene unclear. V lost 5 bases and J 3 bases, leaving 11 bases between the germline ends. CDR3 length: 13 residues. Germline V gene sequence: CDR1 SGHNT, CDR2 YYREEE (reference sequence). The CDR3 here is CASRPGPDTEAFF. The CDR3 DNA sequence: TGTGCCAGCAGGCCTGGGCCAGACACTGAAGCTTTCTTT.

The CDR3, as DNA: TGCGCCAGCAGCCGCGGACAGGGGGGTATCGGTTCTGAAGCTTTCTTT. Its translation is CASSRGQGGIGSEAFF. The chain uses TRBV5-1 and TRBJ1-1; 10 bases map to TRBD1. Trimming took 4 bases from V and 6 from J; bases not matched to a gene: 12. The CDR3 length is 16 residues. CDR1 is SGHRS, CDR2 YFSETQ, per germline.

The chain carries TRBV5-4 and TRBJ1-6, with D unclear. Germline V CDR1 and CDR2: SGHNT, YYREEE (reference sequence). The CDR3 is made up of 15 amino acids. V was trimmed by 0 bases and J by 6 bases, leaving 10 bases between them. CDR3 DNA: TGTGCCAGCAGCTTGGCTCCGGAATCTAATTCACCCCTCCACTTT. As protein: CASSLAPESNSPLHF.

This clonotype was observed a handful of times. The CDR3 loop reads CASSPPTGSYNEQFF. The CDR3 nucleotides read TGTGCCAGCAGCCCCCCAACAGGTTCCTACAATGAGCAGTTCTTC. The chain links TRBV7-7 to TRBJ2-1; D is possibly TRBD1 (5 bases). This CDR3 is built from 15 residues. Germline loops: CDR1 SSHAT, CDR2 FNYEAQ (reference sequence). The V end lost 5 bases, the J end lost 1 base, and 12 bases lay between the germline ends.

This clonotype showed up many times. The V gene is TRBV20-1, the J gene TRBJ2-2; the D call may be TRBD1 or TRBD2 (5 bases each). The ends were cut back, 0 bases at V and 4 bases at J, with 9 bases in the middle. This CDR3 is 14 amino acids long. In germline, CDR1 is DFQATT, CDR2 SNEGSKA (reference sequence). The CDR3 region is CSARDRGPTGELFF. CDR3 coding DNA: TGCAGTGCTAGAGACCGGGGACCCACCGGGGAGCTGTTTTTT.

The table lists this clonotype with many counts. The rearrangement uses TRBV12-3 or TRBV12-4 and TRBJ2-7; D might be TRBD1 or TRBD2, each matching 5 bases. Trimming cost V 4 bases and J 6 bases, with 16 bases left between them. The CDR3 length is 14 residues. As DNA, the CDR3 is TGTGCCAGCAGTTCAGGGCTAGCCTTAACCGAGCAGTACTTC. Residues: CASSSGLALTEQYF.

Only a few counts were recorded for this clonotype. The chain links TRBV12-3 or TRBV12-4 to TRBJ2-6; D is unresolved. This CDR3 spans 15 amino acids. V lost 3 bases and J 0 bases, leaving 6 bases between the germline ends. The CDR3 here is CASSFRRSGANVLTF. DNA of the CDR3: TGTGCCAGCAGTTTCAGGCGCTCTGGGGCCAACGTCCTGACTTTC.

This clonotype was picked up many times. V and J are TRBV5-6 and TRBJ2-5; tentatively, D is TRBD1 (5 bases). This CDR3 contains 15 residues. Germline CDR1 SGHDT, CDR2 YYEEEE. V lost 4 bases to trimming and J lost 2 bases, with 15 bases between them. CDR3 sequence (DNA): TGTGCCAGCAGCCTGAGACAGACGAGGCAAGAGACCCAGTACTTC. Amino acids: CASSLRQTRQETQYF. Drawing the rest from reference TRBV5-6 and TRBJ2-5, the complete variable domain is DAGVTQSPTHLIKTRGQQVTLRCSPKSGHDTVSWYQQALGQGPQFIFQYYEEEERQRGNFPDRFSGHQFPNYSSELNVNALLLGDSALYLCASSLRQTRQETQYFGPGTRLLVL.

A word on this clonotype: A much larger clone is a single base away; this may be a read error. Here the CDR3 DNA reads TGTGCCGGCAGTGAGCGTTATAGCAATCAGCCCCAGCATTTT. Translating it yields CAGSERYSNQPQHF. The chain joins TRBV2 to TRBJ1-5; D is unclear. The CDR3 consists of 14 residues. CDR1 is SNHLY and CDR2 is FYNNEI in the germline V gene.